This section outlines one TCR beta chain sequence together with its context. This entry is derived from a study of blood T cell repertoires in COVID-19. Looking at the study overall: Acute and convalescent COVID-19 samples came from the United States, Italy and Spain. PBMCs, B-cell-depleted T cells, or T cells were the source of the cDNA or gDNA that made up the material.

Original handling: Using reference gene primer amplification, nucleated cell counts were estimated. Sequenced by immunoSEQ multiplex PCR; TCRdb stores in-frame clones only, minus some. That table supplies the V and J calls and clone size; D and trimming were determined from the DNA. The data contain about 260,000 clones, approximately 89% of them singletons. The CDR3 sequence is 16 residues long. The ends lost 8 bases at V and 5 bases at J; junction bases unmatched: 15. Germline V gene sequence: CDR1 LNHDA, CDR2 SQIVND (reference sequence). The genes are TRBV19 and TRBJ2-5, with 9 bases aligning to TRBD1. This clonotype was sampled from a man aged 40-49 years who had recovered from COVID-19. Sequenced sample: peripheral blood. The CDR3 bases are TGTGCCAGTCACACCGCCGGGACAGGGACTCGGGAGACCCAGTACTTC. As protein: CASHTAGTGTRETQYF. Based on the CDR3 plus reference TRBV19 and TRBJ2-5, the full variable domain is DGGITQSPKYLFRKEGQNVTLSCEQNLNHDAMYWYRQDPGQGLRLIYYSQIVNDFQKGDIAEGYSVSREKKESFPLTVTSAQKNPTAFYLCASHTAGTGTRETQYFGPGTRLLVL.